The rows below give T cell receptor beta chains drawn from one sample of a study of blood T cells in healthy people across ages. TCRdb reanalysed the 5' RACE reads using MiXCR and keeps one entry per CDR3 protein. The sample consists of roughly 1.9 million distinct CDR3 sequences, roughly two fifths of them appearing once. The sample was blood. The source of these receptors is a human donor in good health. The CDR3 runs from the conserved cysteine through the conserved F or W. The D gene is left open where the match is weak. Clone sizes are given selectively: once, few, many, or a class where the clone is expanded.

TRBJ2-7,NA,TRBV4-2,TRBD1,CASSHSTGASFLSEQYF,TGTGCCAGCAGCCATTCAACAGGGGCCTCCTTTTTGAGTGAGCAGTACTTC
TRBJ2-7,few,TRBV7-2,TRBD2,CASSPRTSGARGYEQYF,TGTGCCAGCAGCCCCCGGACTAGCGGGGCACGCGGGTACGAGCAGTACTTC
TRBJ2-1,many,TRBV3-1,NA,CASSQVEGNEQFF,TGTGCCAGCAGCCAAGTCGAGGGAAATGAGCAGTTCTTC
TRBJ2-7,NA,TRBV6-2/TRBV6-3,NA,CASGSTSFNEQYF,TGTGCCAGCGGCTCGACTAGTTTCAACGAGCAGTACTTC
TRBJ2-1,few,TRBV7-3,NA,CASSLTGRSAEQFF,TGTGCCAGCAGCTTAACGGGGCGGTCCGCTGAGCAGTTCTTC
TRBJ2-3,NA,TRBV20-1,TRBD2,CSASALAGVGTDTQYF,TGCAGTGCTAGCGCACTAGCGGGGGTTGGCACAGATACGCAGTATTTT
TRBJ1-2,few,TRBV4-1,NA,CASKSETGKLLNNYGYTF,TGCGCCAGCAAATCAGAGACGGGTAAACTTCTGAACAACTATGGCTACACCTTC
TRBJ1-4,many,TRBV20-1,NA,CSAGTKHEKLFF,TGCAGTGCTGGGACAAAGCATGAAAAACTGTTTTTT
TRBJ2-4,few,TRBV6-2/TRBV6-3,NA,CASSYGGEKNIQYF,TGTGCCAGCAGTTACGGTGGTGAAAAAAACATTCAGTACTTC
TRBJ1-2,few,TRBV29-1,TRBD1,CSAGQGAGGYTF,TGCAGCGCTGGACAGGGGGCTGGTGGCTACACCTTC
TRBJ1-1,few,TRBV4-3,NA,CASSQDELGTEAFF,TGCGCCAGCAGCCAAGATGAGTTGGGCACTGAAGCTTTCTTT
TRBJ2-4,NA,TRBV9,NA,CASSAAPADIQYF,TGTGCCAGCAGCGCCGCCCCGGCGGACATTCAGTACTTC
TRBJ2-5,NA,TRBV6-1,TRBD2,CAISESVSGETQYF,TGTGCCATCAGTGAGAGCGTTAGCGGGGAGACCCAGTACTTC
TRBJ1-4,NA,TRBV4-1,NA,CASSHPGPDEKLFF,TGCGCCAGCAGCCACCCCGGGCCTGATGAAAAACTGTTTTTT
TRBJ2-7,NA,TRBV12-3/TRBV12-4,NA,CASSPTTGGGYEQYF,TGTGCCAGCAGCCCCACTACAGGTGGGGGATACGAGCAGTACTTC
TRBJ2-1,few,TRBV4-1,TRBD1,CASSQVPGQGIYEQFF,TGCGCCAGCAGCCAAGTCCCGGGACAGGGCATCTATGAGCAGTTCTTC
TRBJ2-7,NA,TRBV9,TRBD2,CASSVDPGQRGWNEQYF,TGTGCCAGCAGCGTAGACCCCGGGCAGCGGGGATGGAACGAGCAGTACTTC
TRBJ2-1,NA,TRBV7-3,TRBD2,CASSYSGALNEQFF,TGTGCCAGCAGCTACAGCGGGGCTCTCAATGAGCAGTTCTTC
TRBJ2-5,few,TRBV20-1,TRBD2,CSAEAGQETQYF,TGCAGTGCTGAAGCGGGGCAAGAGACCCAGTACTTC
TRBJ2-1,NA,TRBV10-3,TRBD2,CAISGDRRGVNEQFF,TGTGCCATCAGTGGGGATCGACGGGGGGTCAATGAGCAGTTCTTC
TRBJ2-6,few,TRBV7-2,NA,CASSPGVGSGANVLTF,TGTGCCAGCAGCCCAGGAGTGGGTTCTGGGGCCAACGTCCTGACTTTC
TRBJ1-1,NA,TRBV7-2,NA,CASSLVMAEGIEAFF,TGTGCCAGCAGCTTAGTGATGGCCGAAGGTATTGAAGCTTTCTTT
TRBJ2-4,NA,TRBV4-3,NA,CASSQEPRGDQYF,TGCGCCAGCAGCCAAGAGCCCAGGGGTGACCAGTACTTC
TRBJ2-7,few,TRBV7-3,TRBD2,CASSPSGVSSYEQYF,TGTGCCAGCAGCCCTAGCGGGGTGAGCTCCTACGAGCAGTACTTC
TRBJ1-2,few,TRBV2,NA,CASSAVVEGLSHYGYTF,TGTGCCAGCAGCGCAGTGGTTGAGGGGCTTTCCCACTATGGCTACACCTTC
TRBJ2-3,NA,TRBV20-1,NA,CSALSGDTQYF,TGCAGTGCCCTTTCGGGAGATACGCAGTATTTT
TRBJ2-4,few,TRBV20-1,TRBD1,CSAELGQGAGEQYF,TGCAGTGCTGAGCTCGGGCAGGGGGCTGGGGAGCAGTACTTC
TRBJ2-5,NA,TRBV7-9,TRBD2,CASSTSGGAYQETQYF,TGTGCCAGCAGCACTAGCGGGGGGGCGTACCAAGAGACCCAGTACTTC
TRBJ2-5,NA,TRBV29-1,NA,CSDHRPGETQYF,TGCAGCGATCACAGGCCCGGAGAGACCCAGTACTTC
TRBJ1-6,few,TRBV9,NA,CASSPWQNSPLHF,TGTGCCAGCAGCCCTTGGCAGAATTCACCCCTCCACTTT
TRBJ2-7,few,TRBV9,NA,CASSESDSDSYEQYF,TGTGCCAGCAGCGAAAGCGACAGTGACAGCTACGAGCAGTACTTC
TRBJ2-7,few,TRBV7-2,TRBD1,CASSLVRTGANEQYF,TGTGCCAGCAGCTTAGTTAGGACAGGGGCCAACGAGCAGTACTTC
TRBJ2-3,once,TRBV29-1,TRBD2,CSVVAGETDTQYF,TGCAGCGTTGTAGCGGGGGAAACAGATACGCAGTATTTT
TRBJ1-2,NA,TRBV20-1,NA,CSVGSSQEWDGYTF,TGCAGTGTCGGTTCGTCGCAGGAATGGGATGGCTACACCTTC
TRBJ2-7,NA,TRBV6-2/TRBV6-3,NA,CASSYRFPTGTYEQYF,TGTGCCAGCAGTTACAGATTCCCCACAGGAACCTACGAGCAGTACTTC
TRBJ2-1,NA,TRBV28,NA,CASSSLLAFNNEQFF,TGTGCCAGCAGTTCCCTTTTGGCTTTCAACAATGAGCAGTTCTTC
TRBJ1-4,NA,TRBV4-3,TRBD1,CASSHSGTAGGKLFF,TGCGCCAGCAGCCATTCCGGGACAGCCGGCGGAAAACTGTTTTTT
TRBJ2-3,NA,TRBV5-6,NA,CASSFDGATDTQYF,TGTGCCAGCAGCTTTGATGGGGCGACAGATACGCAGTATTTT
TRBJ1-5,few,TRBV20-1,NA,CSAPPQGVNNQPQHF,TGCAGTGCTCCCCCCCAGGGCGTGAACAATCAGCCCCAGCATTTT
TRBJ2-3,NA,TRBV20-1,NA,CSRRGSGTDTQYF,TGCAGTCGGCGGGGAAGTGGCACAGATACGCAGTATTTT
TRBJ2-4,few,TRBV6-2/TRBV6-3,TRBD2,CASSSGDYSKSIQYF,TGTGCCAGCAGTTCCGGGGACTATTCCAAAAGCATTCAGTACTTC
TRBJ2-3,few,TRBV29-1,TRBD1,CSVDTGGTDTQYF,TGCAGCGTTGACACAGGGGGCACAGATACGCAGTATTTT
TRBJ2-7,NA,TRBV7-2,NA,CAGSLGLWSYEQYF,TGTGCCGGCAGCTTAGGGCTGTGGTCCTACGAGCAGTACTTC
TRBJ2-3,NA,TRBV24-1,TRBD1,CATSEPGQAMSTDTQYF,TGTGCCACCAGTGAACCGGGACAGGCCATGAGCACAGATACGCAGTATTTT
TRBJ1-5,few,TRBV6-5,NA,CASSYGGLNQPQHF,TGTGCCAGCAGTTACGGGGGTCTCAATCAGCCCCAGCATTTT
TRBJ2-6,NA,TRBV5-1,NA,CASSLDGYSGYSGANVLTF,TGCGCCAGCAGCTTGGATGGGTATTCAGGGTACTCTGGGGCCAACGTCCTGACTTTC
TRBJ2-3,NA,TRBV7-9,NA,CASSLATYEGALADTQYF,TGTGCCAGCAGCTTAGCGACTTACGAGGGAGCGTTGGCAGATACGCAGTATTTT
TRBJ2-7,few,TRBV7-2,TRBD2,CASSLSGGPLYEQYF,TGTGCCAGCAGCTTATCGGGGGGGCCACTCTACGAGCAGTACTTC
TRBJ1-2,NA,TRBV28,NA,CASSLVSIYGYTF,TGTGCCAGCAGTTTGGTCTCTATCTATGGCTACACCTTC
TRBJ2-1,few,TRBV7-9,NA,CASSLGDFSYNEQFF,TGTGCCAGCAGCTTGGGCGATTTCTCCTACAATGAGCAGTTCTTC